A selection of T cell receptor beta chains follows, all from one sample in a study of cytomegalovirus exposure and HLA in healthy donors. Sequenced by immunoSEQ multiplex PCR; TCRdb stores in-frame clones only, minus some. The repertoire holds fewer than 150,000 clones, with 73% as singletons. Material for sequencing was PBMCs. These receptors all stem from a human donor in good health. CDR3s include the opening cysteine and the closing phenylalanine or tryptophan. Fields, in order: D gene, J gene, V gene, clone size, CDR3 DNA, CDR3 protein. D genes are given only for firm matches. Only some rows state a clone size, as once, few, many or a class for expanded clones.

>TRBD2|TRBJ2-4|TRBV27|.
TGTGCCAGTGGACTAGCGGGAGATTTTGTCAAAAACATTCAGTACTTC
CASGLAGDFVKNIQYF
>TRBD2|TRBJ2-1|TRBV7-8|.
TGTGCCAGCAGCTCAGAGGGTGTTAGCGGGGTTGAGCAGTTCTTC
CASSSEGVSGVEQFF
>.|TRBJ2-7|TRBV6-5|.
TGTGCCAGCGGAAGGAGCCCTTCGGGAGAGCAGTACTTC
CASGRSPSGEQYF
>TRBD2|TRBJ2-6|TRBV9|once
TGTGCCAGCAGCGTAGGGGTAGCGGGGGCTTCAGGGGCCAACGTCCTGACTTTC
CASSVGVAGASGANVLTF
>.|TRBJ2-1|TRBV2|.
TGTGCCAGCAGTGTCCGGGTCTCCTACAATGAGCAGTTCTTC
CASSVRVSYNEQFF
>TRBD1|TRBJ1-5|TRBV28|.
TGTGCCAGCAGTCCCACAGGGGCGGGAAGTCAGCCCCAGCATTTT
CASSPTGAGSQPQHF
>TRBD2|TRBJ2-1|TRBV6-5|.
TGTGCCAGCCTGTCTAGCGGGGGGGCCAATGAGCAGTTCTTC
CASLSSGGANEQFF
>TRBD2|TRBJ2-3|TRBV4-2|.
TGTGCCAGCAGCCCTAGGACTAGCGAATACACAGATACGCAGTATTTT
CASSPRTSEYTDTQYF
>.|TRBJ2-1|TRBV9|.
TGTGCCAGCAGCGTTAGCTCTGGCTTTTATGAGCAGTTCTTC
CASSVSSGFYEQFF
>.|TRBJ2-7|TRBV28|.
TGTGCCAGCAGTTTAGTCGTTGGGGGGTACGAGCAGTACTTC
CASSLVVGGYEQYF
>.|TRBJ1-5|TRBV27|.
TGTGCCAGCAGTTCTAACGGGGGAGGACAGCCCCAGCATTTT
CASSSNGGGQPQHF
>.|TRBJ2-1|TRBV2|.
TGTGCCAGCACCCAGTCTGGACTATTCTACAATGAGCAGTTCTTC
CASTQSGLFYNEQFF
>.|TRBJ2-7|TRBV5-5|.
TGTGCCAGCATGGAGGGTTGGAGACAGACCTACGAGCAGTACTTC
CASMEGWRQTYEQYF
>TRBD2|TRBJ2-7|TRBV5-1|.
TGCGCCAGCAGCTTTTCTAGCGGGAGCCCCAACTACGAGCAGTACTTC
CASSFSSGSPNYEQYF
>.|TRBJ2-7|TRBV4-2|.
TGTGCCAGCAGCCAAGAAGAGGGAACCTACGAGCAGTACTTC
CASSQEEGTYEQYF
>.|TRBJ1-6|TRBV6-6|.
TGTGCCAGCAGAAGACTTGTCTATAATTCACCCCTCCACTTT
CASRRLVYNSPLHF
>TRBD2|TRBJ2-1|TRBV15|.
TGTGCCACCAGCAGAGATATCCTAGCGGGGGGCAAACACTACAATGAGCAGTTCTTC
CATSRDILAGGKHYNEQFF
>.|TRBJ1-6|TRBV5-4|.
TGTGCCAGCAGCTTAATGGCGGGTGGGGAATCACCCCTCCACTTT
CASSLMAGGESPLHF
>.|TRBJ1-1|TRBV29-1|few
TGCAGCGTGCCCCTGACCGTAAGCGGCACTGAAGCTTTCTTT
CSVPLTVSGTEAFF
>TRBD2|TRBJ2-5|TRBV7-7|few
TGTGCTAGCAGCAAAAGAGCGGGAGGGTTAGAGACCCAGTACTTC
CASSKRAGGLETQYF
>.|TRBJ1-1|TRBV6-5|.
TGTGCCAGCCAAAAGGGTGGGAGGCTCCAGGCGGCTTTCTTT
CASQKGGRLQAAFF
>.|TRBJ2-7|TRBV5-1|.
TGCGCCAGCAGGGCCAGCTCCTACGAGCAGTACTTC
CASRASSYEQYF
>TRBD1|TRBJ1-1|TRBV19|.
TGTGCCAGTAGGGAAAGGGACAGTCTGAACACTGAAGCTTTCTTT
CASRERDSLNTEAFF
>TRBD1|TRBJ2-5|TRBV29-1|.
TGCAGCGTTGACCCCGGGACAGGGGAAGAGACCCAGTACTTC
CSVDPGTGEETQYF
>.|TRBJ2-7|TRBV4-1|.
TGCGCCAGCAGGAATGCCTACGAGCAGTACTTC
CASRNAYEQYF
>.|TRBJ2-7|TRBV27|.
TGTGCCAGCAGTCCCGCCTTAGCGCTTGGTCACGAGCAGTACTTC
CASSPALALGHEQYF
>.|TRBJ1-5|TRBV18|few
TGTGCCAGCTCACCCCAGTATAGCAATCAGCCCCAGCATTTT
CASSPQYSNQPQHF
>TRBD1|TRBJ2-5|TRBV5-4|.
TGTGCCAGCAAATTGGGACAGGGGGATCAGGAGACCCAGTACTTC
CASKLGQGDQETQYF
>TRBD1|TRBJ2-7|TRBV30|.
TGTGCCTGGAGTGTACAGGGGTACTCCAAGGGTCACGAGCAGTACTTC
CAWSVQGYSKGHEQYF
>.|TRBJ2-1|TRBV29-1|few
TGCAGCGTGGCAGCAGGGTCAGGTGAGCAGTTCTTC
CSVAAGSGEQFF
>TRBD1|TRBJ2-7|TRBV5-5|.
TGTGCCAGCAGCTTACAGGGGAAATACGAGCAGTACTTC
CASSLQGKYEQYF
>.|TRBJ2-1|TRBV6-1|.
TGTGCCAGCAGGGACGGATACCGGGGCAATGAGCAGTTCTTC
CASRDGYRGNEQFF
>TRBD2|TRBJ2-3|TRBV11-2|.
TGTGCCAGCAGCCGGGAGCGGGAGCGGCGTAATACGCAGTATTTT
CASSRERERRNTQYF
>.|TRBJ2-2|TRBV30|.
TGTGCCTGGAGTGTACTGTTAGGAGACAGCCCCAACACCGGGGAGCTGTTTTTT
CAWSVLLGDSPNTGELFF
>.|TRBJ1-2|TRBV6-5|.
TGTGCCAGCAGTTCGTTGAGTTCCCGGTACTATGGCTACACCTTC
CASSSLSSRYYGYTF
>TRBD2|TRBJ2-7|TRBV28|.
TGTGCCAGCAGTATCCTCAAGCGGGGGGGAGGCGAGCAGTACTTC
CASSILKRGGGEQYF
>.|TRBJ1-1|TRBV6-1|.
TGTGCCAGCAGTGCTTACAGGTCTGAAGCTTTCTTT
CASSAYRSEAFF
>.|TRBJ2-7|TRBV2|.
TGTGCCAGCAGGAGGGAGCAGACTAGCTACGAGCAGTACTTC
CASRREQTSYEQYF
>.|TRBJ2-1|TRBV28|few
TGTGCCAGCTCCCGAGAAGATGAGCAGTTCTTC
CASSREDEQFF
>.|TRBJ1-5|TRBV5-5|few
TGTGCCAGCAGCGTCCAGGGTAGGAGCAATCAGCCCCAGCATTTT
CASSVQGRSNQPQHF
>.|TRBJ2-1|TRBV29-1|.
TGCAGCGCACAGGGTATGGCCTACAATGAGCAGTTCTTC
CSAQGMAYNEQFF
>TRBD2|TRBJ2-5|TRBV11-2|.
TGTGCCAGCAGCTTAGGGGTAGCGGGGGAGACAAAAGAGACCCAGTACTTC
CASSLGVAGETKETQYF
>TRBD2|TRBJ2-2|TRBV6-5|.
TGTGCCAGCAGTCCCCGGGGGGAGGGCACCGGGGAGCTGTTTTTT
CASSPRGEGTGELFF
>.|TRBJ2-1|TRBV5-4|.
TGTGCCAGCAGCTTGTGGGAGAACAATGAGCAGTTCTTC
CASSLWENNEQFF
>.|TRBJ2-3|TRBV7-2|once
TGTGCCAGCAGCTTAGCGGGGACAAGCAGGTCGAATACGCAGTATTTT
CASSLAGTSRSNTQYF
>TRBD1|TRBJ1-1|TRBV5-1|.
TGCGCCAGCAGCGTCCACCCCCGGGACAGGGGGCTCGCCAACACTGAAGCTTTCTTT
CASSVHPRDRGLANTEAFF
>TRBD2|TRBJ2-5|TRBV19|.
TGTGCCAGTAATCCGGGACTAGCGGGGGGGGGAGAGACCCAGTACTTC
CASNPGLAGGGETQYF
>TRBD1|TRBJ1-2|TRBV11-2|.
TGTGCCAGCAGCTTAGGGGGCAGGGGGGTGACTTATGGCTACACCTTC
CASSLGGRGVTYGYTF